These 5 T cell receptor beta chains originate from one sample sequenced in a study of cytomegalovirus exposure and HLA in healthy donors. Primers for the PCR totalled 60 Vbeta and 13 Jbeta. The method was immunoSEQ multiplex PCR; TCRdb's version includes in-frame clones alone and lacks a portion of them. The sample has 270,000 or so clones; 80% to 95% are singletons. Sequencing input: PBMCs. Receptors originate from a girl aged 2 to 10 in good health and CMV-seronegative.

Concerning this clone: Other DNA sequences of this sample code for an identical CDR3. This chain joins TRBV10-3 and TRBJ1-1, with D perhaps TRBD1 (5 bases). The germline CDR1 and CDR2 sequences are ENHRY and SYGVKD. The CDR3 consists of 14 residues. The V end lost 0 bases, the J end lost 1 base, and 6 bases lay between the germline ends. CDR3 protein: CAISESRGNTEAFF. CDR3 in DNA: TGTGCCATCAGTGAGTCTAGGGGGAACACTGAAGCTTTCTTT.

The V call is TRBV6-6, the J call TRBJ2-7; D perhaps matches TRBD1 (6 bases). The CDR3 loop spans 14 amino acids. Germline CDR1 and CDR2: MNHNY and SVGAGI (reference sequence). V was cut by 7 bases and J by 2 bases, with 15 bases left in between. CDR3 bases: TGTGCCAGCATCTCAGGGGCCTCCCCCTACGAGCAGTACTTC. Translating it yields CASISGASPYEQYF.

This chain joins TRBV5-1 and TRBJ2-3; 8 bases are a match to TRBD2. Per the germline V gene, CDR1 is SGHRS and CDR2 is YFSETQ. J was trimmed by 2 bases and V by 0 bases; bases with no gene match: 5. CDR3 size: 16 residues. DNA for the CDR3: TGCGCCAGCAGCTTGGAGAGGCGGGGGGCCACAGATACGCAGTATTTT. Translation: CASSLERRGATDTQYF. Full variable domain (outside the CDR3, taken from reference TRBV5-1 and TRBJ2-3): KAGVTQTPRYLIKTRGQQVTLSCSPISGHRSVSWYQQTPGQGLQFLFEYFSETQRNKGNFPGRFSGRQFSNSRSEMNVSTLELGDSALYLCASSLERRGATDTQYFGPGTRLTVL.

The rearrangement links TRBV9 to TRBJ1-1, with D uncertain. Germline CDR1 is SGDLS and CDR2 is YYNGEE. V was trimmed by 7 bases and J by 2 bases, leaving 12 bases between them. CDR3 length: 13 residues. The CDR3 here is CASGRFLNTEAFF. The DNA for the CDR3 is TGTGCCAGCGGCAGGTTCCTTAACACTGAAGCTTTCTTT. The whole variable domain, filled in from reference TRBV9 and TRBJ1-1, reads DSGVTQTPKHLITATGQRVTLRCSPRSGDLSVYWYQQSLDQGLQFLIQYYNGEERAKGNILERFSAQQFPDLHSELNLSSLELGDSALYFCASGRFLNTEAFFGQGTRLTVV.

This clone was observed once. The chain has TRBV30 and TRBJ2-3; D is unclear. This CDR3 has 11 amino acids. V was trimmed by 5 bases and J by 5 bases, leaving 8 bases between them. Germline assignment: CDR1 GTSNPN and CDR2 SVGIG (reference sequence). Here the CDR3 reads CAWHGGDTQYF. Here the CDR3 DNA reads TGTGCCTGGCACGGCGGAGATACGCAGTATTTT.